The 21 T cell receptor beta chains below all came from one sample that was sequenced in a study of T cells after posttransplantation cyclophosphamide (dated by TCRdb to the mid-2010s). The library was produced with the immunoSEQ multiplex PCR assay. Held by TCRdb, this immuneACCESS table contains in-frame sequences only and omits some clones. Under half of the omission traces to an unresolved V gene where checked; the cause of the rest is unknown. Recorded for this sample are about 2,000 clones; 71% of them occurred a single time. The leading ten clones occupy about 9% of the sample. Explained via the paper, the treatment or condition label denotes: high-dose cyclophosphamide on days +3 and +4 as single-agent GVHD prophylaxis. Busulfan and fludarabine conditioning, a related or unrelated marrow graft, and cyclophosphamide on days +3 and +4 were given to PTCy patients. Here the sequenced sample was PBMCs, taken 34 to 35 days after a stem cell transplant with posttransplant cyclophosphamide. Receptors originate from a male patient aged 45-60 years who received an allogeneic stem cell transplant from a related donor and was CMV-positive. Following a transplant, some T lymphocytes may have been derived from the graft donor.

This clone was recorded a few times. The rearrangement uses TRBV7-9 and TRBJ2-7; TRBD1 agrees at 8 bases. This CDR3 has 16 amino acids. CDR1 and CDR2 from the germline V gene are SEHNR and FQNEAQ (reference sequence). With 6 bases clipped from V and 3 bases from J, the junction kept 13 bases outside the gene matches. CDR3 amino acids: CASSQTGIGQGYEQYF. For the CDR3, the DNA is TGTGCCAGCAGTCAAACCGGGATAGGACAGGGCTACGAGCAGTACTTC.

V and J are TRBV6-5 and TRBJ2-2; a possible D gene is TRBD2 (5 bases). Trimming took 7 bases from V and 5 from J, leaving 14 bases between them. This CDR3 contains 14 residues. Germline assignment: CDR1 MNHEY and CDR2 SVGAGI. CDR3 nucleotides: TGTGCCAGCACCATCAGAGGGCGGACCGGGGAGCTGTTTTTT. This gives the protein CASTIRGRTGELFF.

The V and J genes are TRBV7-9 and TRBJ1-2; the D is unclear. V was shortened by 1 base and J by 2 bases, with 11 bases between the two germline ends. The CDR3 contains 15 residues. Germline V gene lookup returns CDR1 SEHNR and CDR2 FQNEAQ (reference sequence). The CDR3 loop is CASSLGHLSNYGYTF. CDR3 DNA: TGTGCCAGCAGCTTAGGACACCTTTCAAACTATGGCTACACCTTC.

V is TRBV27 and J is TRBJ2-2; D possibly corresponds to TRBD2 (5 bases). Germline V lookup: CDR1 MNHEY, CDR2 SMNVEV (reference sequence). CDR3 length: 15 residues. Between the trimmed V and J ends, which lost 1 base and 8 bases, there was a span of 14 bases. CDR3 sequence (DNA): TGTGCCAGCAGTTTATGGACTCTTCGGGGAGGGGAGCTGTTTTTT. This sequence encodes CASSLWTLRGGELFF.

V and J are TRBV7-8 and TRBJ1-4, with TRBD1 identical over 7 bases. Germline V gene lookup returns CDR1 SGHVS and CDR2 FQNEAQ. This CDR3 is 14 amino acids long. The V and J ends lost 6 bases and 8 bases, in that order; junction bases with no gene match: 9. This CDR3 is CASSSDRVGEKLFF. CDR3 DNA: TGTGCCAGCAGTTCTGACAGGGTTGGCGAAAAACTGTTTTTT. The full variable domain, its missing parts supplied by reference TRBV7-8 and TRBJ1-4, is GAGVSQSPRYKVAKRGQDVALRCDPISGHVSLFWYQQALGQGPEFLTYFQNEAQLDKSGLPSDRFFAERPEGSVSTLKIQRTQQEDSAVYLCASSSDRVGEKLFFGSGTQLSVL.

The J gene is TRBJ2-1, the V gene TRBV27; TRBD1 matches at 11 bases. Germline V gives CDR1 MNHEY, CDR2 SMNVEV (reference sequence). V trimming: 5 bases; J trimming: 7 bases; junction bases outside the gene matches: 7. CDR3 length: 15 amino acids. In DNA, the CDR3 is TGTGCCAGCAGTATCGGGACAGGGGGTAAGAATGAGCAGTTCTTC. Translating it yields CASSIGTGGKNEQFF.

J is TRBJ2-1 and V is TRBV13, with 7 bases fitting TRBD2. Trimming removed 4 bases from V and 4 bases from J; junction bases left unmatched: 7. The CDR3 extends over 15 amino acids. Germline values: CDR1 PRHDT, CDR2 FYEKMQ (reference sequence). CDR3 in amino acids: CASSSEGTTYNEQFF. The CDR3, as DNA: TGTGCCAGCAGCTCCGAGGGGACTACTTACAATGAGCAGTTCTTC.

This chain joins TRBV14 and TRBJ1-1, with no clear D. CDR3 length equals 14 residues. V gave up 4 bases and J gave up 1 base, with 10 bases separating them. Germline loops: CDR1 SGHDN, CDR2 FVKESK. In DNA form, the CDR3 reads TGTGCCAGCAGCCCCATAGGAGGGAACACTGAAGCTTTCTTT. It specifies CASSPIGGNTEAFF.

This clone was counted a single time. A clone one base away is much larger, so this may be a read error. This chain uses TRBV19 with TRBJ1-1, with D possibly matching TRBD1 (5 bases). The germline V gene has CDR1 LNHDA and CDR2 SQIVND (reference sequence). Between the trimmed V and J ends, which lost 10 bases and 4 bases, there was a span of 19 bases. The CDR3 contains 14 residues. CDR3 residues: CATAYRDGSTEAFF. The CDR3 DNA is TGTGCCACCGCGTATCGGGACGGGAGCACTGAAGCTTTCTTT.

The chain links TRBV7-9 to TRBJ2-1; D gene ambiguous. The germline V and J ends were trimmed by 0 bases and 4 bases, with 10 bases remaining between them. CDR1 SEHNR and CDR2 FQNEAQ come from the germline V gene (reference sequence). CDR3 length equals 15 residues. CDR3 nucleotides: TGTGCCAGCAGCTTAGCGGTGGGCAGGTACAATGAGCAGTTCTTC. Amino acids: CASSLAVGRYNEQFF.

The genes are TRBV6-4 and TRBJ2-1; a possible D gene is TRBD2 (6 bases). V was pared by 5 bases and J by 6 bases, with 29 bases between. Germline CDR1 is MRHNA and CDR2 is SNTAGT. CDR3 size: 19 residues. The DNA of the CDR3 is TGTGCCAGCAGTTTGCCCACAGCCGGAGGGGCCCGACCACTCAATGAGCAGTTCTTC. This translates into CASSLPTAGGARPLNEQFF.

The chain is built from TRBV5-4 and TRBJ1-2; 8 bases agree with TRBD1. J lost 3 bases, V lost 3 bases, and 4 bases had no gene match. Germline V gene data show CDR1 as SGHNT and CDR2 as YYREEE (reference sequence). The CDR3 length is 14 residues. CDR3 coding DNA: TGTGCCAGCAGCTCCCCGACAGGGGACTATGGCTACACCTTC. Encoded protein: CASSSPTGDYGYTF.

The chain carries TRBV5-1 and TRBJ2-7; 9 bases line up with TRBD1. Per the germline V gene, CDR1 is SGHRS and CDR2 is YFSETQ. The CDR3 is 16 residues long. V lost 7 bases and J lost 1; bases outside the gene matches: 12. This CDR3 is CASWGQGVSGSYEQYF. In nucleotides, the CDR3 is TGCGCCAGCTGGGGACAGGGAGTTTCGGGGTCCTACGAGCAGTACTTC.

This chain uses TRBV29-1 with TRBJ1-4; D unresolved. Trimming pared 4 bases from V and 5 bases from J, leaving 8 bases between. The CDR3 extends over 12 amino acids. Germline loops: CDR1 SQVTM, CDR2 ANQGSEA. This CDR3 reads CSVGRENEKLFF. The CDR3 DNA reads TGCAGCGTTGGGCGGGAAAATGAAAAACTGTTTTTT. The variable domain in full, completed from reference TRBV29-1 and TRBJ1-4, reads SAVISQKPSRDICQRGTSLTIQCQVDSQVTMMFWYRQQPGQSLTLIATANQGSEATYESGFVIDKFPISRPNLTFSTLTVSNMSPEDSSIYLCSVGRENEKLFFGSGTQLSVL.

As regards this clone: This is likely an artifact of a read error, given a far larger clone one base away. The same CDR3 also results from other DNA sequences found in this sample. This chain joins TRBV4-1 and TRBJ2-3, with 9 bases fitting TRBD2. CDR1 is MGHRA and CDR2 is YSYEKL in the germline V gene. The CDR3 has 13 amino acids. V shed 5 bases, J shed 14 bases, and the junction held 11 bases outside the gene matches. CDR3 in amino acids: CASSYGSRGGRYF. CDR3 nucleotides: TGCGCCAGCAGCTATGGGTCGCGGGGGGGACGGTATTTT.

J is TRBJ2-7 and V is TRBV9; TRBD1 is a possible D gene (5 bases). The germline CDR1 and CDR2 sequences are SGDLS and YYNGEE. The V gene lost 0 bases and the J gene lost 1 base, with 11 bases spanning the gap. CDR3 length: 15 residues. The CDR3 DNA reads as TGTGCCAGCAGCGTAGACGACAGCCAGTCCTACGAGCAGTACTTC. Translation gives CASSVDDSQSYEQYF.

CDR3 sequence (DNA): TGCAGCGTTGTAGGGACTCTCACAGATACGCAGTATTTT. This encodes CSVVGTLTDTQYF. This chain connects TRBV29-1 to TRBJ2-3, with a possible D match to TRBD2 (6 bases). This CDR3 spans 13 amino acids. Trimming shortened V by 4 bases and J by 2 bases, and 10 bases separated the two germline ends. Germline assignment: CDR1 SQVTM and CDR2 ANQGSEA.

The chain couples TRBV29-1 to TRBJ1-2; weak D call: TRBD1 (5 bases). There are 15 residues in the CDR3. Germline loops: CDR1 SQVTM, CDR2 ANQGSEA. The V and J ends lost 0 bases and 2 bases respectively, with 13 bases between them. CDR3 protein: CSVEDLRTNNYGYTF. The CDR3 coding sequence is TGCAGCGTTGAAGATCTTCGGACAAACAACTATGGCTACACCTTC.

The chain combines TRBV7-2 with TRBJ2-7; 10 positions agree with TRBD1. V shed 5 bases, J shed 6 bases, and the junction held 13 bases outside the gene matches. The CDR3 length is 16 residues. Germline CDR1 reads SGHTA; CDR2 reads FQGNSA. The chain's CDR3 is CASSPAGTGAFLEQYF. The CDR3 DNA reads TGTGCCAGCAGCCCTGCCGGGACAGGGGCATTTCTCGAGCAGTACTTC.

A single count supports this clone. The CDR3 DNA sequence: TGTGCCAGCAGTCGAGACAGGGGGAATTCACCCCTCCACTTT. This translates into CASSRDRGNSPLHF. This chain connects TRBV7-2 to TRBJ1-6; 9 nucleotides agree with TRBD1. The CDR3 is 14 residues long. Germline V gives CDR1 SGHTA, CDR2 FQGNSA. V lost 6 bases and J lost 7; bases outside the gene matches: 4.

V gene TRBV9 combines with J gene TRBJ2-3; 10 bases are a match to TRBD2. CDR3 length: 16 residues. CDR1 and CDR2 from the germline V gene are SGDLS and YYNGEE. After removal of 3 bases from V and 2 bases from J, the junction contained 6 bases not matched to a gene. In DNA, the CDR3 is TGTGCCAGCAGCGGCTTAGCGGGAGGTTACACAGATACGCAGTATTTT. Translation: CASSGLAGGYTDTQYF.